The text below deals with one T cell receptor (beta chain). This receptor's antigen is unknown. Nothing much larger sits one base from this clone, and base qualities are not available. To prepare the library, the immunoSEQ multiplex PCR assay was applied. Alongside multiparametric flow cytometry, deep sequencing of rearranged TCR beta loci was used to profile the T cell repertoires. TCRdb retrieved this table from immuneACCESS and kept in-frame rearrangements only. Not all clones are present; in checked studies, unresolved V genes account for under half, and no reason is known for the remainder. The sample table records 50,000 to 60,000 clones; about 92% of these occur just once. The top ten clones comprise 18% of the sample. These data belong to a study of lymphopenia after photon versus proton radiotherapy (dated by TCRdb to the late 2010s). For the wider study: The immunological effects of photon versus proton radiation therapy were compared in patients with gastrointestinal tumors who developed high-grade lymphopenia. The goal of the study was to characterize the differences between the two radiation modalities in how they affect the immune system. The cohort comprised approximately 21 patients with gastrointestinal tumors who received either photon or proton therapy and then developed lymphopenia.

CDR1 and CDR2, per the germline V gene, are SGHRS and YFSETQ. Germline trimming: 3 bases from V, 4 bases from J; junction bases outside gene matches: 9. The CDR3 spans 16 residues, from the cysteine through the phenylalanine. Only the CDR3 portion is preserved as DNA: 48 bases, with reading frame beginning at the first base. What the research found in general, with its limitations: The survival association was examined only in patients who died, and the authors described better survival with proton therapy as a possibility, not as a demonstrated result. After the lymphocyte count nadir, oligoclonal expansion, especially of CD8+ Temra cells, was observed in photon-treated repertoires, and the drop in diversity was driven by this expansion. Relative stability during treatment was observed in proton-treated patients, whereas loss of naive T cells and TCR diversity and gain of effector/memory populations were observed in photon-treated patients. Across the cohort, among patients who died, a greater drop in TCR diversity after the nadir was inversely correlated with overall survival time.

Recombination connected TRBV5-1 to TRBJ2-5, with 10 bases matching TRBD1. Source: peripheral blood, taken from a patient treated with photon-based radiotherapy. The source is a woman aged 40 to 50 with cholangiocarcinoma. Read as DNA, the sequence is TGCGCCAGCAGCTCGATCGACAGGGGGCTCGGAGAGACCCAGTACTTC. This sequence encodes CASSSIDRGLGETQYF.